This TCR beta chain came from a study of blood T cells in healthy people across ages. With a J-beta primer mix and a sample-barcoded 5' primer, a second PCR ran about 7 to 11 cycles. TCRdb recomputed calls from the 5' RACE reads with MiXCR, one row per CDR3 protein. The sample has a few hundred thousand distinct CDR3 sequences; 25% to 30% are singletons. This clonotype appeared a few times. Total RNA extraction produced at least 5.5 micrograms (per sample) for the study. CDR1 ENHRY and CDR2 SYGVKD come from the germline V gene. There are 12 residues in the CDR3. Trimming removed 2 bases from V and 0 bases from J, with 2 bases in between.

Sequences were obtained from blood. This sequence joins TRBV10-3 and TRBJ2-7; D is ambiguous. The clonotype comes from a woman in her sixties or seventies in good health. In DNA form, the CDR3 reads TGTGCCATCAGTGAGATCTCCTACGAGCAGTACTTC. The encoded protein is CAISEISYEQYF.